This TCR beta chain comes out of a study of T-cell memory formation after mild COVID-19. Study summary: Each donor largely had its own TCR clusters.

Constant-segment primers served in 5'RACE that generated TCR alpha and TCR beta cDNA libraries bearing sample barcodes and UMIs. TCRdb reanalysed the 5' RACE reads using MiXCR and keeps one entry per CDR3 protein. The sample consists of about 290,000 distinct CDR3 sequences, more than 15% of them appearing once. There are 17 residues in the CDR3. V gave up 0 bases and J gave up 5 bases; unmatched junction bases: 15. CDR1 DFQATT and CDR2 SNEGSKA come from the germline V gene (reference sequence). Findings of the study overall: Contracting CD4+ clones sat mainly in CM and EM; CD8+ in EMRA. Contracting clones from day 15 to 85 showed balanced CD4/CD8; later expanders favored CD4+.

This clonotype came up many times. The antigen is not known. The specimen was PBMCs or a T cell subset sorted from them (not recorded which). The chain employs TRBV20-1 and TRBJ1-1; 7 nucleotides align to TRBD1. The receptor was isolated from a man between 18 and 29 years old who had mild COVID-19 (a few samples of this study predate the infection). Cell type and time point are not known. The CDR3 nucleotides are TGCAGTGCTAGAGATCTCCTTCTACAGGGGCCGTGGACTGAAGCTTTCTTT. It specifies CSARDLLLQGPWTEAFF.